The present T cell receptor (beta chain) was sequenced within a study of T-cell memory formation after mild COVID-19. Each CDR3 protein is one row after TCRdb ran MiXCR on the 5' RACE reads. Among about 400,000 distinct CDR3 sequences listed, less than 25% were seen once. General study findings and limits: The second-wave clones peaking on day 37 were not confirmed as SARS-CoV-2-specific. Most CD4+ clones that shrank were in CM and EM, while CD8+ ones turned up in EMRA. Day 15 to 85 contracting clones showed balanced CD4/CD8; day 15 to 37 expanders favored CD4+.

The CDR3 sequence is 15 residues long. Per germline, CDR1 KGHDR and CDR2 SFDVKD. The V end lost 0 bases, the J end lost 6 bases, and 13 bases lay between the germline ends. This clonotype was seen a handful of times. What it binds is not known. The source of this sequence is an adult woman who had mild COVID-19 (a few samples of this study predate the infection). Cell type and time point are not known. Sequencing input: PBMCs or a T cell subset sorted from them (not recorded which). The J gene is TRBJ1-1, the V gene TRBV24-1, with D tentatively TRBD1 (5 bases). The CDR3 nucleotides are TGTGCCACCAGTGATTTGGATCGGGACTACGCTGAAGCTTTCTTT. Protein: CATSDLDRDYAEAFF.